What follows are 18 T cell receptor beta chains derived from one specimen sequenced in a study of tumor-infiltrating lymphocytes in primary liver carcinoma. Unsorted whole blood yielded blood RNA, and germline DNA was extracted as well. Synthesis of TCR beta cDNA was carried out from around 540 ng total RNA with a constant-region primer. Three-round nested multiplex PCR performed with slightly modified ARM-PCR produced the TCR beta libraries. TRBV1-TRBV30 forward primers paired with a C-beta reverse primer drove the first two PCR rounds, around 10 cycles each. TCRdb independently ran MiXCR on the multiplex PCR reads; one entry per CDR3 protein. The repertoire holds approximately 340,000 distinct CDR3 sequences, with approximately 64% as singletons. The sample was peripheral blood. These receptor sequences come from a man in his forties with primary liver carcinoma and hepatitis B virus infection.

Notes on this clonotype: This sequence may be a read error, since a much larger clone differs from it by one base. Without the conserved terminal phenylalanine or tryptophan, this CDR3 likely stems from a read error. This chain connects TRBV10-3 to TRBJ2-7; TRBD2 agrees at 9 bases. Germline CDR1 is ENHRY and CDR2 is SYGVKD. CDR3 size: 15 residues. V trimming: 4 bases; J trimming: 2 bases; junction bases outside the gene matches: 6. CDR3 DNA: TGTGCCATCAGTGGGGGACTAGCTGAGACCTACGAGCAGTACTCC. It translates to CAISGGLAETYEQYS.

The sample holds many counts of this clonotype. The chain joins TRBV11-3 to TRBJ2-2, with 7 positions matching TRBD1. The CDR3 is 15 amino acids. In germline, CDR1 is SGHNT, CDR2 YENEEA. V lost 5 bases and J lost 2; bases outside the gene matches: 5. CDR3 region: CASSLTGLNTGELFF. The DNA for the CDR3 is TGTGCCAGCAGCCTGACAGGGTTAAACACCGGGGAGCTGTTTTTT.

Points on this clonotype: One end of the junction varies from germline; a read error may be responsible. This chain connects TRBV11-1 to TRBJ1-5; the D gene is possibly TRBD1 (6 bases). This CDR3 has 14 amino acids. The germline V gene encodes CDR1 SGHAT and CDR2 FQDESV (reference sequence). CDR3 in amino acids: CANSMTGSNQSQHF. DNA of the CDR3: TGTGCCAACAGCATGACAGGTAGCAATCAGTCCCAGCATTTT.

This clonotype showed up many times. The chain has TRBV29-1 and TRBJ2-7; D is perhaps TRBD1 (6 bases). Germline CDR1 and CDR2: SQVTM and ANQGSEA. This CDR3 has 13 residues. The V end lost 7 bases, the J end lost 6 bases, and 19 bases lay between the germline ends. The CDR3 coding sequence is TGCAGCGCGTTCCGGGACATTGGAGGCGAGCAGTACTTC. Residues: CSAFRDIGGEQYF.

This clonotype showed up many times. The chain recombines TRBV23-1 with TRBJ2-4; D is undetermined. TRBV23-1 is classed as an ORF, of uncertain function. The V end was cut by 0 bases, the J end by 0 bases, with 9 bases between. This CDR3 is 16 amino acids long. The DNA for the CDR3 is TGCGCCAGCAGTCAATCGATTAGTGGAGCCAAAAACATTCAGTACTTC. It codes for CASSQSISGAKNIQYF.

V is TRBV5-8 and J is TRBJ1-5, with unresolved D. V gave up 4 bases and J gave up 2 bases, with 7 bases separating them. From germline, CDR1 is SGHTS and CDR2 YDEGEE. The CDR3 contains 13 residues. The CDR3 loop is CASSAGGNQPQHF. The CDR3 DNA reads TGTGCCAGCAGCGCCGGGGGCAATCAGCCCCAGCATTTT. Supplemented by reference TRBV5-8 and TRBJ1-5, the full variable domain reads EAGVTQSPTHLIKTRGQQATLRCSPISGHTSVYWYQQALGLGLQFLLWYDEGEERNRGNFPPRFSGRQFPNYSSELNVNALELEDSALYLCASSAGGNQPQHFGDGTRLSIL.

The CDR3 loop is CASSIETGLSYEQYF. The CDR3, as DNA: TGTGCCAGTAGCATCGAGACGGGTCTTTCCTACGAGCAGTACTTC. This rearrangement joins TRBV11-2 to TRBJ2-7; D unclear. The V gene lost 9 bases and the J gene lost 1 base, with 19 bases spanning the gap. The CDR3 is 15 amino acids. Germline CDR1 and CDR2: SGHAT and FQNNGV.

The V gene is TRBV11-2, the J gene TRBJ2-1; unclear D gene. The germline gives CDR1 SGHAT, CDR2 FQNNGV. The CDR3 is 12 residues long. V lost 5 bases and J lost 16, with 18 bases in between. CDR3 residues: CASSDITRTHFF. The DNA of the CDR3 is TGTGCCAGCAGCGACATTACCAGGACCCATTTCTTC.

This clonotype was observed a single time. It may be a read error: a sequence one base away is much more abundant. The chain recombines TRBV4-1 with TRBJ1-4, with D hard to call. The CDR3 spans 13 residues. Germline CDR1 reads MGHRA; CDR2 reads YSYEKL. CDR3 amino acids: CASNQDGYEKLFF. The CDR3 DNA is TGCGCCAGCAACCAAGATGGGTACGAAAAACTGTTTTTT.

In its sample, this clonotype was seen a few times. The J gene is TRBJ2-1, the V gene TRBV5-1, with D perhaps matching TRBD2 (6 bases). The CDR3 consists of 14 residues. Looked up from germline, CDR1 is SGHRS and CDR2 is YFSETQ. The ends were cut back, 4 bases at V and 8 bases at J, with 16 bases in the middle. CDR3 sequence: CASSLRLGSDEQFF. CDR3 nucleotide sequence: TGCGCCAGCAGCCTCCGACTAGGTTCCGATGAGCAGTTCTTC.

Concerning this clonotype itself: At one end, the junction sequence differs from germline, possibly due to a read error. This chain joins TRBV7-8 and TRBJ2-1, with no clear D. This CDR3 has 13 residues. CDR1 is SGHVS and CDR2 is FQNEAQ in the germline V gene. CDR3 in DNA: TGTGCCAGCAGCATCCGGGCCCATAATGAGCAGCTCTTC. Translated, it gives CASSIRAHNEQLF.

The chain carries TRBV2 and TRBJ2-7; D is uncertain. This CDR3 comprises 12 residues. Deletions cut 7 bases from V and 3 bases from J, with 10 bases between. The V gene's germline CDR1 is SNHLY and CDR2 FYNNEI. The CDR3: CASTRWNYEQYF. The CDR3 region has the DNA TGTGCCAGCACTAGGTGGAACTACGAGCAGTACTTC.

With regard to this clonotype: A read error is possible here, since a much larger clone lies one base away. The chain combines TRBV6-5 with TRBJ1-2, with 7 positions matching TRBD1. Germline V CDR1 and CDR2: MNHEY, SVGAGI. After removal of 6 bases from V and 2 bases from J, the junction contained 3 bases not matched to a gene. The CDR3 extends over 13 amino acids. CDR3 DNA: TGTGCCAGCAGACAGACAGGGAACTATGGCTACACCTTC. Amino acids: CASRQTGNYGYTF.

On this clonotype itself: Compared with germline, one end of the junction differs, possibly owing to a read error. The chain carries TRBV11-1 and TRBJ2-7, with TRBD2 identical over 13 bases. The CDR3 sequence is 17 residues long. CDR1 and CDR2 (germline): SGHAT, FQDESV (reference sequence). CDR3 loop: CARSLEGLAGSSYGQYF. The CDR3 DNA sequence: TGTGCCAGAAGCTTAGAGGGACTAGCGGGGAGCTCCTACGGGCAGTACTTC.

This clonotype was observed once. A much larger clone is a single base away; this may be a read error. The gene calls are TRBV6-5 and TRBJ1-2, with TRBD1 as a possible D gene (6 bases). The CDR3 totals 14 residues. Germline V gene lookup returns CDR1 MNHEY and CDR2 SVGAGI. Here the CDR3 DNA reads TGTACCAGCAGTTACTCAGGGGATAACTATGGCTACACCTTC. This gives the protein CTSSYSGDNYGYTF.

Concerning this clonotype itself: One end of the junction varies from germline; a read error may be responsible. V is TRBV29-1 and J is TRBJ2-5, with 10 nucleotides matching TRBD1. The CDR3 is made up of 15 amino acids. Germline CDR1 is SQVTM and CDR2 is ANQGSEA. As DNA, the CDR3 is TGCAGTGTTGAGCCCGACAGGGGGCGGCAAGAGACCCAGTACTTC. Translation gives CSVEPDRGRQETQYF.

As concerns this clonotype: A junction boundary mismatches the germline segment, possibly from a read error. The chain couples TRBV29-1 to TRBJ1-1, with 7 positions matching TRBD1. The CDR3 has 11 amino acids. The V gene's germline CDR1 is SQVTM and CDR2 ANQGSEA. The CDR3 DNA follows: TGCAGCGACCGACAGGGTACTGGAGCTTTCTTT. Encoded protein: CSDRQGTGAFF.

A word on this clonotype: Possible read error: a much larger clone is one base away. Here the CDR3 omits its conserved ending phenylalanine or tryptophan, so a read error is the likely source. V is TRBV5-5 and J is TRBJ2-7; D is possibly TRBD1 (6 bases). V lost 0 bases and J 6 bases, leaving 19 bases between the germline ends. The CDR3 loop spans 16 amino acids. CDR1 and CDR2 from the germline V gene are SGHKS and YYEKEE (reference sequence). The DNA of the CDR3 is TGTGCCAGCAGCTTGGCCGTACAGGGAACTCCCTCCGAGCAGTACATC. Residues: CASSLAVQGTPSEQYI.